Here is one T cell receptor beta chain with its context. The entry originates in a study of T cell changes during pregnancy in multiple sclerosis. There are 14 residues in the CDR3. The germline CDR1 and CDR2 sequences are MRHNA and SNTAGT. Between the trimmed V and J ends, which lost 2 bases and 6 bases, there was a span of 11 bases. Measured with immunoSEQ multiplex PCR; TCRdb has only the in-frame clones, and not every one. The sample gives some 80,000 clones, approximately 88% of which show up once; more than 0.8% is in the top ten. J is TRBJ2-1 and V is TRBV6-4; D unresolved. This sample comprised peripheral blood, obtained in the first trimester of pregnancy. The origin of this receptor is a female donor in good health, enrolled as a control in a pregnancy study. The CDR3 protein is CASSDGVPGNEQFF. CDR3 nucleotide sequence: TGTGCCAGCAGTGACGGAGTTCCGGGCAATGAGCAGTTCTTC.